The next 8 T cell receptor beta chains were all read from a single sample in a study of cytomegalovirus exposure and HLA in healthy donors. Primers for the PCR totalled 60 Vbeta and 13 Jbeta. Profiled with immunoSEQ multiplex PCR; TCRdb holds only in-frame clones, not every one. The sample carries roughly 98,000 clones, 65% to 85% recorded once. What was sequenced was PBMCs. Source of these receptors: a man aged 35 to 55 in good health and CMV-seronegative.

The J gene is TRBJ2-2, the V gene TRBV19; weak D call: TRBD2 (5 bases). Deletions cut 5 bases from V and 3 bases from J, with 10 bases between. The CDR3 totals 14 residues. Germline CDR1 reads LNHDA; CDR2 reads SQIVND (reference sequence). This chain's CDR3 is CASSSGIHTGELFF. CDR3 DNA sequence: TGTGCCAGTAGTTCGGGGATCCACACCGGGGAGCTGTTTTTT.

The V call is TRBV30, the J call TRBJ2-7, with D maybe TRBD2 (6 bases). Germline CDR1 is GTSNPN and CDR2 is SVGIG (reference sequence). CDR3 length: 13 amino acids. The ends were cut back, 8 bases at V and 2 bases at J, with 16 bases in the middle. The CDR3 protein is CARNGGVTYEQYF. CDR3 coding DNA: TGTGCCCGGAATGGCGGGGTTACCTACGAGCAGTACTTC.

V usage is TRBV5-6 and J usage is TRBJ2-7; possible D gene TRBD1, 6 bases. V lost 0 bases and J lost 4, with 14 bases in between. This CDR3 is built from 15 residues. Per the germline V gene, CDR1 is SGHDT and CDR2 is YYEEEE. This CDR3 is CASSLDSGGPYEQYF. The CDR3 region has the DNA TGTGCCAGCAGCTTGGACAGTGGGGGCCCATACGAGCAGTACTTC.

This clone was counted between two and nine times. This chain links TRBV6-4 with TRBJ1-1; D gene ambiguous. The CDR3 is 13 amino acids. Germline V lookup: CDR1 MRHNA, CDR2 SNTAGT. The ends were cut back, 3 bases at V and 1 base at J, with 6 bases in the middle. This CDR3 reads CASSEGRNTEAFF. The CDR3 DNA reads TGTGCCAGCAGTGAAGGGAGGAACACTGAAGCTTTCTTT.

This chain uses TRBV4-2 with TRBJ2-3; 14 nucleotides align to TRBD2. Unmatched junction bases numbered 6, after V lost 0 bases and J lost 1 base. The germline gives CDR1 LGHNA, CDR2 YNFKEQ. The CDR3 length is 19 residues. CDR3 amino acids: CASSQDGTSGRGGTDTQYF. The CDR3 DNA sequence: TGTGCCAGCAGCCAAGATGGGACTAGCGGGAGAGGGGGCACAGATACGCAGTATTTT.

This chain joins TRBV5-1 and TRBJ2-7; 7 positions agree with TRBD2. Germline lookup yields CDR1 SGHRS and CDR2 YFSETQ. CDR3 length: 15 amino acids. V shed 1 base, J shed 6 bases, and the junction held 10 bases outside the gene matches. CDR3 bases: TGCGCCAGCAGCTTGAGGACGGGAGGACTGTCCGAGCAGTACTTC. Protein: CASSLRTGGLSEQYF.

CDR3 loop: CASSPRDSGANVLTF. The CDR3 DNA reads TGTGCCAGCAGCCCACGGGACTCTGGGGCCAACGTCCTGACTTTC. J is TRBJ2-6 and V is TRBV9; a weak D match, TRBD2 (5 bases). The germline gives CDR1 SGDLS, CDR2 YYNGEE. The CDR3 totals 15 residues. Between the trimmed V and J ends, which lost 4 bases and 0 bases, there was a span of 8 bases. Variable domain in full (rest from reference TRBV9 and TRBJ2-6): DSGVTQTPKHLITATGQRVTLRCSPRSGDLSVYWYQQSLDQGLQFLIQYYNGEERAKGNILERFSAQQFPDLHSELNLSSLELGDSALYFCASSPRDSGANVLTFGAGSRLTVL.

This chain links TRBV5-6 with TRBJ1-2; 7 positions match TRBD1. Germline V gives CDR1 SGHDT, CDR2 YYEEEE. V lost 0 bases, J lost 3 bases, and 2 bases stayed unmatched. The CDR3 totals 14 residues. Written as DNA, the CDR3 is TGTGCCAGCAGCTTGGCTCAGGGGGACTATGGCTACACCTTC. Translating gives CASSLAQGDYGYTF.